The sequence of this T cell receptor beta chain was determined in a study of prognosis after radiotherapy for stage I lung cancer. Overall study: Histology showed adenocarcinoma in around twelve patients versus squamous cell carcinoma in more than 5.

The V gene's germline CDR1 is SGHNT and CDR2 YYREEE (reference sequence). Trimming removed 2 bases at V and 3 bases at J, with 11 bases between. CDR3 length: 14 amino acids. Remarks on this clonotype: A much more abundant neighbour one base away suggests this may be a read error.

TCR beta CDR3 was amplified from genomic DNA by two-round multiplex PCR. Primers (each specific to one TRBV or TRBJ gene) were used in first-round PCR. Amplification in the second PCR round was performed with universal primers. TCRdb re-called the multiplex PCR reads with MiXCR, one entry per CDR3 protein. The data show almost 20,000 distinct CDR3 sequences, roughly a quarter seen once. This chain connects TRBV5-4 to TRBJ2-5, with a weak D call TRBD2 (5 bases). The receptor's source is a donor aged 50 or older with non-small cell lung cancer. The input for sequencing was PBMCs, taken before or after stereotactic body radiation therapy (not recorded which). CDR3 loop: CASSFALGEETQYF. CDR3 coding DNA: TGTGCCAGCAGCTTTGCCTTGGGAGAAGAGACCCAGTACTTC.